The source of this TCR beta chain is a study of T cell changes during pregnancy in multiple sclerosis. Produced via immunoSEQ multiplex PCR; TCRdb's table is partial and in-frame only. The sample consists of about 59,000 clones, about 94% of them appearing once. Germline CDR1 is SNHLY and CDR2 is FYNNEI. The CDR3 runs to 16 residues. J lost 3 bases, V lost 8 bases, and 14 bases had no gene match. The source is a female donor with multiple sclerosis, enrolled in a pregnancy study. Sequenced here: CD8+ T cells from peripheral blood mononuclear cells, sampled after pregnancy. The gene calls are TRBV2 and TRBJ2-5, with 8 bases identical to TRBD2. For the CDR3, the DNA is TGTGCCAGCCGGGGCCACGGGGCGGGAGGAGAAGAGACCCAGTACTTC. Translated: CASRGHGAGGEETQYF. The variable domain in full, completed from reference TRBV2 and TRBJ2-5, reads EPEVTQTPSHQVTQMGQEVILRCVPISNHLYFYWYRQILGQKVEFLVSFYNNEISEKSEIFDDQFSVERPDGSNFTLKIRSTKLEDSAMYFCASRGHGAGGEETQYFGPGTRLLVL.